This record concerns one T cell receptor beta chain sequence. The junction departs from the called germline gene at one end, perhaps through a read error. The sample belongs to a study of CD8+CD57+ T cells in acquired aplastic anemia. As for the study in general: DNA from sorted CD4+ and CD8+ cells averaged around 3 ug.

CDR3 and TCR beta VDJ profiling relied on a genomic DNA template. TCRdb used MiXCR to reprocess the reads, holding one entry per CDR3 protein. The table shows hundreds of thousands of distinct CDR3 sequences, with 55% to 60% occurring only once. The CDR3 length is 14 residues. From germline, CDR1 is ENHRY and CDR2 SYGVKD. Sequenced material: sorted CD4+, CD8+, or CD8+CD57+ T cells (not recorded which) from PBMCs. This receptor was obtained from a human donor with severe aplastic anemia or a healthy control (not recorded which). The V call is TRBV10-3, the J call TRBJ2-7; 10 bases align to TRBD2. The DNA of the CDR3 is TGTGCCAGCAGTTACCTAGCGGGGGCCTACGAGCAGTACTTC. Protein sequence: CASSYLAGAYEQYF.